This record concerns one TCR beta chain sequence. The sample is drawn from a study of blood T cell repertoires in COVID-19. Study overall: Samples of COVID-19 (acute and convalescent) were obtained from the United States, Italy and Spain. Nucleic acid was either cDNA or gDNA, and it came from T cells, B-cell-depleted T cells, or PBMCs.

J gave up 2 bases and V 10 bases, and 15 bases lay outside the gene matches. Germline CDR1 MDHEN, CDR2 SYDVKM. This CDR3 contains 16 residues. As handled by the study authors: Quantification of nucleated cells was approximated via reference gene primer amplification. Sequencing used immunoSEQ multiplex PCR; TCRdb keeps in-frame clones, though not all of them. V, J and clone size reflect that table, while D and trimming were determined from the DNA. The sample has about 180,000 clones, roughly nine tenths seen once. The rearrangement uses TRBV28 and TRBJ2-7; 9 bases are a match to TRBD1. Material: peripheral blood. The origin of this receptor is a man in his late teens or twenties who had recovered from COVID-19. CDR3: CATKGQGGSGAYEQYF. For the CDR3, the DNA is TGTGCCACTAAGGGACAGGGAGGGTCGGGTGCCTACGAGCAGTACTTC.